This T cell receptor (beta chain) was captured in a study of T cells expressing NK-cell markers. At the level of the study: Eight donors were sequenced, of whom seven were HCMV-seropositive, while the remaining one was HCMV-seronegative.

In regard to this clonotype: Its specificity is unknown.

The CDR3 runs 16 residues. Looked up from germline, CDR1 is SGDLS and CDR2 is YYNGEE. General study findings and limits: Whether expanded NKG2C+ T cell clones recognized HCMV stayed uncertain. In four donors, dominant clonotypes made up 28.3-60.1% of CD3+CD56-NKG2C+ cells.

TCRdb reanalyzed the 5' RACE reads and collapses them to one entry per CDR3 protein, without DNA. The sample features 350,000 to 400,000 distinct CDR3 sequences, with roughly 10% in its top ten. The sequenced material came from blood T cells: a sorted CD56 or NKG2C T cell subset, CD4+ or CD8+ T cells, or bulk PBMC T cells (not recorded which). This receptor was obtained from a woman between 45 and 65 years old in good health. The chain combines TRBV9 with TRBJ2-3; TCRdb selects TRBD2, and the lack of DNA leaves this call unchecked. CDR3 loop: CASSPEGEGRGDTQYF.